What follows are 24 T cell receptor beta chains derived from one specimen sequenced in a study of blood T cell repertoires in COVID-19 (dated by TCRdb to the early 2020s). Libraries came from the immunoSEQ multiplex PCR assay. Here the immuneACCESS table is served through TCRdb, limited to in-frame sequences with V and J called. Missing clones are a known gap in these copies; in checked studies unresolved V genes cover under half, and the rest lacks a known reason. This sample has roughly 32,000 clones in its table, and 65% to 90% of those were observed once. Together, the top ten hold around 5% of the sample. Sequencing was done on a sample of peripheral blood. Receptors were obtained from an elderly woman with active or convalescent COVID-19.

The chain combines TRBV27 with TRBJ1-6; tentatively, D is TRBD1 (6 bases). The V gene's germline CDR1 is MNHEY and CDR2 SMNVEV (reference sequence). This CDR3 comprises 14 residues. Trimming pared 4 bases from V and 7 bases from J, leaving 11 bases between. Here the CDR3 reads CASSSGTKNSPLHF. Written as DNA, the CDR3 is TGTGCCAGCAGTTCTGGGACAAAGAATTCACCCCTCCACTTT.

CDR3 region: CASSIGELRRGYTF. For the CDR3, the DNA is TGTGCCAGTAGTATAGGGGAACTTCGGAGGGGCTACACCTTC. The chain links TRBV19 to TRBJ1-2, with D unresolved. V was pared by 1 base and J by 8 bases, with 14 bases between. Germline V lookup: CDR1 LNHDA, CDR2 SQIVND (reference sequence). This CDR3 spans 14 amino acids.

This clone appeared a single time. V usage is TRBV18 and J usage is TRBJ2-7, with D unclear. V lost 3 bases and J lost 6, with 9 bases in between. Germline assignment: CDR1 KGHSH and CDR2 LQKENI. This CDR3 has 12 residues. The CDR3 spells CASSPAGREQYF. CDR3 sequence (DNA): TGTGCCAGCTCACCTGCAGGTCGCGAGCAGTACTTC.

The chain joins TRBV9 to TRBJ1-4; TRBD1 agrees at 8 bases. Germline lookup yields CDR1 SGDLS and CDR2 YYNGEE. V lost 4 bases and J lost 8; bases outside the gene matches: 7. The CDR3 is 14 residues long. The CDR3 protein is CASSLGQVGEKLFF. As DNA, the CDR3 is TGTGCCAGCAGCCTGGGACAGGTGGGAGAAAAACTGTTTTTT.

V is TRBV6-5 and J is TRBJ1-2; D is ambiguous. Germline CDR1 is MNHEY and CDR2 is SVGAGI. CDR3 length: 13 amino acids. Trimming shortened V by 6 bases and J by 6 bases, and 14 bases separated the two germline ends. DNA of the CDR3: TGTGCCAGCAGCTTGGAGGGAGCGGATGGCTACACCTTC. It is translated as CASSLEGADGYTF.

The chain has TRBV28 and TRBJ2-2; 7 bases line up with TRBD2. Germline V lookup: CDR1 MDHEN, CDR2 SYDVKM. Trimming cost V 2 bases and J 5 bases; bases outside gene matches: 14. The CDR3 is made up of 18 amino acids. The CDR3 DNA sequence: TGTGCCAGCAGTTTAGCTCTAGCGGAAAAAGGTGGAACCGGGGAGCTGTTTTTT. Translated: CASSLALAEKGGTGELFF.

V is TRBV15 and J is TRBJ1-6; D is ambiguous. The CDR3 runs 15 residues. V was shortened by 0 bases and J by 8 bases, with 11 bases between the two germline ends. In germline, CDR1 is LNHNV, CDR2 YYDKDF (reference sequence). CDR3 DNA: TGTGCCACCAGCAGAGAGGTTCTCACGGATTCACCCCTCCACTTT. It translates to CATSREVLTDSPLHF.

CDR3 in amino acids: CASSQERAVNTGELFF. The CDR3 nucleotides read TGTGCCAGCAGCCAAGAGCGAGCGGTGAACACCGGGGAGCTGTTTTTT. The genes are TRBV4-2 and TRBJ2-2; the D gene is possibly TRBD2 (5 bases). The CDR3 totals 16 residues. The germline gives CDR1 LGHNA, CDR2 YNFKEQ. Trimming took off 0 bases at V and 1 base at J, with 9 bases between the two ends.

The chain has TRBV25-1 and TRBJ2-3; 9 nucleotides match TRBD2. J gave up 6 bases and V 3 bases, and 4 bases lay outside the gene matches. This CDR3 comprises 14 residues. Per germline, CDR1 MGHDK and CDR2 SYGVNS. CDR3: CASSDVGTSDTQYF. In nucleotides, the CDR3 is TGTGCCAGCAGTGATGTGGGGACTAGCGATACGCAGTATTTT.

The rearrangement links TRBV30 to TRBJ1-1; 7 bases line up with TRBD1. The length of the CDR3 is 12 residues. V dropped 2 bases and J dropped 6; count of bases not matched to a gene: 3. Per the germline V gene, CDR1 is GTSNPN and CDR2 is SVGIG (reference sequence). This CDR3 reads CAWSRGQAEAFF. CDR3 in DNA: TGTGCCTGGAGTAGGGGGCAGGCTGAAGCTTTCTTT.

The J gene is TRBJ1-4, the V gene TRBV3-1 (or the pseudogene TRBV3-2); no clear D. V dropped 4 bases and J dropped 10 bases, with 13 bases sitting between them. The V gene's germline CDR1 is LGHDT and CDR2 YNNKEL (reference sequence). The CDR3 spans 13 residues. CDR3 loop: CASSPNSVAKLFF. Written as DNA, the CDR3 is TGTGCCAGCAGCCCGAACTCGGTTGCAAAACTGTTTTTT.

V usage is TRBV6-5 and J usage is TRBJ2-3; no reliable D call. Germline V gene data show CDR1 as MNHEY and CDR2 as SVGAGI. Trimming stripped 7 bases from V and 6 bases from J, with 8 bases between. This CDR3 region has 11 residues. The CDR3 loop is CASTTEDTQYF. In DNA, the CDR3 is TGTGCCAGCACCACCGAGGATACGCAGTATTTT.

This sequence joins TRBV6-2 or TRBV6-3 and TRBJ2-7; D is ambiguous. CDR3 length: 14 amino acids. CDR1 is MNHEY, CDR2 SVGEGT, per germline. The V end was cut by 6 bases, the J end by 0 bases, with 12 bases between. The CDR3 reads CASSPLPGSYEQYF. Written as DNA, the CDR3 is TGTGCCAGCAGCCCCCTCCCGGGCTCCTACGAGCAGTACTTC.

The chain carries TRBV11-3 and TRBJ2-3; D ambiguous. This CDR3 is 17 amino acids long. The V and J ends lost 2 bases and 2 bases respectively, with 17 bases between them. Germline V lookup: CDR1 SGHNT, CDR2 YENEEA. Here the CDR3 DNA reads TGTGCCAGCAGCTTAAGTACTGGCGGTAAATACACAGATACGCAGTATTTT. It specifies CASSLSTGGKYTDTQYF. Combining the CDR3 with reference TRBV11-3 and TRBJ2-3 gives the whole variable domain EAGVVQSPRYKIIEKKQPVAFWCNPISGHNTLYWYLQNLGQGPELLIRYENEEAVDDSQLPKDRFSAERLKGVDSTLKIQPAELGDSAVYLCASSLSTGGKYTDTQYFGPGTRLTVL.

The rearrangement joins TRBV9 to TRBJ1-4; TRBD1 matches 7 bases. The V gene's germline CDR1 is SGDLS and CDR2 YYNGEE. Trimming at V came to 0 bases and at J to 4 bases, leaving 3 bases not matched to a gene. The length of the CDR3 is 15 residues. For the CDR3, the DNA is TGTGCCAGCAGCGTAGCGGGACAGCTTAATGAAAAACTGTTTTTT. Amino acids: CASSVAGQLNEKLFF.

The CDR3 nucleotides are TGTGCCAGCCATGACAGGGCTCCCAACACCGGGGAGCTGTTTTTT. Its translation: CASHDRAPNTGELFF. V is TRBV2 and J is TRBJ2-2, with 7 positions matching TRBD1. The CDR3 sequence is 15 residues long. Per the germline V gene, CDR1 is SNHLY and CDR2 is FYNNEI. The trim removed 8 bases at V and 2 bases at J, leaving 8 bases unmatched.

V gene TRBV12-3 or TRBV12-4 combines with J gene TRBJ2-7; no definite D call. V lost 2 bases and J lost 5, with 4 bases in between. The CDR3 length is 11 residues. The CDR3 sequence: CASSLIDEQYF. The DNA for the CDR3 is TGTGCCAGCAGTTTAATCGACGAGCAGTACTTC.

CDR3 coding DNA: TGTGCCAGTAGTATAAGCCCGGGCAGGGCCCACGAGCAGTACTTC. Its translation: CASSISPGRAHEQYF. The genes are TRBV19 and TRBJ2-7; D might be TRBD1 (5 bases). The V end was cut by 2 bases, the J end by 5 bases, with 16 bases between. The CDR3 consists of 15 residues. Per germline, CDR1 LNHDA and CDR2 SQIVND (reference sequence).

This chain joins TRBV9 and TRBJ1-2; 9 positions match TRBD1. CDR1 is SGDLS, CDR2 YYNGEE, per germline. This CDR3 is built from 14 residues. The V and J ends lost 2 bases and 7 bases, in that order; junction bases with no gene match: 6. The CDR3 coding sequence is TGTGCCAGCAGCGTCGGGGGACAGGGCTCTGGCTACACCTTC. The encoded protein is CASSVGGQGSGYTF.

This chain joins TRBV7-6 and TRBJ1-4; no definite D call. Deletions cut 2 bases from V and 0 bases from J, with 4 bases between. Germline-derived CDR1 and CDR2 are SGHVS and FNYEAQ. This CDR3 has 14 residues. CDR3 loop: CASSLTPTNEKLFF. The CDR3 DNA follows: TGTGCCAGCAGCTTAACACCAACTAATGAAAAACTGTTTTTT.

The rearrangement links TRBV9 to TRBJ2-3; 8 nucleotides align to TRBD2. Germline V lookup: CDR1 SGDLS, CDR2 YYNGEE. The V gene end was trimmed by 0 bases and the J gene end by 1 base; junction bases not matched to a gene: 7. The CDR3 is 17 residues long. The CDR3 region is CASSVAGGNHGTDTQYF. The CDR3 nucleotides read TGTGCCAGCAGCGTAGCGGGGGGGAATCACGGCACAGATACGCAGTATTTT.

The chain recombines TRBV2 with TRBJ2-7; tentative D call: TRBD1 (6 bases). There are 14 residues in the CDR3. Trimming removed 6 bases from V and 2 bases from J, with 14 bases in between. The germline V gene has CDR1 SNHLY and CDR2 FYNNEI. CDR3 sequence: CASRSQGRAYEQYF. The CDR3 DNA sequence: TGTGCCAGCAGGTCACAGGGTCGAGCCTACGAGCAGTACTTC.

The chain carries TRBV29-1 and TRBJ1-1; D remains unclear. Germline-derived CDR1 and CDR2 are SQVTM and ANQGSEA. CDR3 length: 11 amino acids. The ends were cut back, 4 bases at V and 4 bases at J, with 7 bases in the middle. The CDR3 loop reads CSVAGSTEAFF. The CDR3, as DNA: TGCAGCGTTGCGGGGTCCACTGAAGCTTTCTTT.

The chain joins TRBV15 to TRBJ2-1; 10 positions match TRBD1. Trimming took 3 bases from V and 4 from J; bases not matched to a gene: 9. This CDR3 comprises 17 residues. The germline CDR1 and CDR2 sequences are LNHNV and YYDKDF (reference sequence). The CDR3 loop is CATSRGDRGSPYNEQFF. DNA for the CDR3: TGTGCCACCAGCAGGGGGGACAGGGGCAGCCCTTACAATGAGCAGTTCTTC.